A single sample is the source of the 10 T cell receptor beta chains below, sequenced in a study of T-cell reconstitution after alpha-beta-depleted transplantation in children. As it was prepared, the TCRbeta library received unique molecular identifiers. TCRdb re-derived calls from the PCR reads in MiXCR, one entry per CDR3 protein. The table shows some 200,000 distinct CDR3 sequences, with 7.5% to 9.5% occurring only once. The specimen was PBMCs, mostly from graft donor cells, collected 360 days after TCRalphabeta/CD19-depleted stem cell transplant. All receptors come from a male patient under 10 years old who had a stem cell transplant for acute myeloid leukemia, so the T cells may come from the graft donor.

The sample holds many counts of this clonotype. The genes are TRBV7-3 and TRBJ1-1; the D is unclear. CDR3 size: 13 residues. Trimming removed 0 bases at V and 7 bases at J, with 9 bases between. The germline gives CDR1 SGHTA, CDR2 FQGTGA. The CDR3 protein is CASSLTRVNEAFF. For the CDR3, the DNA is TGTGCCAGCAGCTTAACGCGGGTAAATGAAGCTTTCTTT.

This clonotype has only a few counts. The gene calls are TRBV7-8 and TRBJ2-7, with 8 bases aligning to TRBD2. Germline-derived CDR1 and CDR2 are SGHVS and FQNEAQ. This CDR3 is built from 18 residues. Trimming took 0 bases from V and 0 from J; bases not matched to a gene: 10. As DNA, the CDR3 is TGTGCCAGCAGCTTAGCCGTGGGACTAGTTGGGGACTCCTACGAGCAGTACTTC. Translating gives CASSLAVGLVGDSYEQYF.

The CDR3 region has the DNA TGTGCCAGCAGCTTATTACCCCCGGGATACAGGGGAGAAAATGAAAAACTGTTTTTT. Translating it yields CASSLLPPGYRGENEKLFF. The chain has TRBV7-6 and TRBJ1-4, with 7 nucleotides matching TRBD1. This CDR3 has 19 amino acids. Germline V gene lookup returns CDR1 SGHVS and CDR2 FNYEAQ. The trim removed 2 bases at V and 5 bases at J, leaving 17 bases unmatched.

This clonotype was counted at least ten times. The chain uses TRBV29-1 and TRBJ2-7; no firm D call. CDR1 is SQVTM and CDR2 is ANQGSEA in the germline V gene. The CDR3 sequence is 11 residues long. Trimming pared 4 bases from V and 4 bases from J, leaving 8 bases between. The CDR3, as DNA: TGCAGCGTTGTCCGGCTTTACGAGCAGTACTTC. This translates into CSVVRLYEQYF.

This clonotype was seen more than once but under ten times. V gene TRBV15 combines with J gene TRBJ2-4; D is uncertain. This CDR3 comprises 17 residues. CDR1 and CDR2 from the germline V gene are LNHNV and YYDKDF (reference sequence). With 4 bases removed from V and 0 bases from J, the gap between germline ends came to 16 bases. This chain's CDR3 is CATSKQPQILAKNIQYF. The CDR3 DNA follows: TGTGCCACCAGCAAGCAGCCACAGATTCTAGCCAAAAACATTCAGTACTTC.

The chain carries TRBV7-3 and TRBJ1-6; 7 nucleotides align to TRBD1. After removal of 1 base from V and 7 bases from J, the junction contained 4 bases not matched to a gene. This CDR3 contains 15 residues. The germline CDR1 and CDR2 sequences are SGHTA and FQGTGA. DNA for the CDR3: TGTGCCAGCAGCTTAAGGGCAGGGGGAAATTCACCCCTCCACTTT. This codes for CASSLRAGGNSPLHF.

Within the sample, this clonotype is medium-sized. The rearrangement links TRBV4-1 to TRBJ2-3, with D possibly matching TRBD1 (6 bases). Germline V CDR1 and CDR2: MGHRA, YSYEKL. V lost 5 bases, J lost 2 bases, and 14 bases lay in between. The CDR3 runs to 15 residues. The CDR3 DNA sequence: TGCGCCAGCAGCTACCGGGACACACTCACAGATACGCAGTATTTT. As protein: CASSYRDTLTDTQYF.

The chain combines TRBV18 with TRBJ2-1, with D perhaps given as TRBD1 or TRBD2 (5 bases each). The V and J ends lost 5 bases and 6 bases respectively, with 20 bases between them. Looked up from germline, CDR1 is KGHSH and CDR2 is LQKENI. The CDR3 contains 16 residues. CDR3 DNA sequence: TGTGCCAGCTCAACTCTCCGGGACGGCTGGCCCAATGAGCAGTTCTTC. This sequence encodes CASSTLRDGWPNEQFF.

Many counts were recorded for this clonotype. The chain is built from TRBV7-2 and TRBJ2-1; 10 nucleotides line up with TRBD2. V was clipped by 2 bases and J by 1 base; unmatched bases: 5. This CDR3 has 17 residues. Germline loops: CDR1 SGHTA, CDR2 FQGNSA. For the CDR3, the DNA is TGTGCCAGCAGCTTATGGGCTAGCGGGAGTTCCTACAATGAGCAGTTCTTC. Its translation is CASSLWASGSSYNEQFF. Variable domain in full (rest from reference TRBV7-2 and TRBJ2-1): GAGVSQSPSNKVTEKGKDVELRCDPISGHTALYWYRQSLGQGLEFLIYFQGNSAPDKSGLPSDRFSAERTGGSVSTLTIQRTQQEDSAVYLCASSLWASGSSYNEQFFGPGTRLTVL.

This clonotype was seen only a few times. The chain uses TRBV6-1 and TRBJ2-7, with a weak D call TRBD2 (5 bases). There are 13 residues in the CDR3. The V end lost 6 bases, the J end lost 0 bases, and 9 bases lay between the germline ends. Germline V gene sequence: CDR1 MNHNS, CDR2 SASEGT. The CDR3 region is CASSTSTSYEQYF. DNA for the CDR3: TGTGCCAGCAGCACTAGTACCTCCTACGAGCAGTACTTC.